This is a list of T cell receptor beta chains from one sample in a study of T cell responses to AZD1222 COVID-19 vaccine. Assay: immunoSEQ multiplex PCR; the TCRdb copy retains only in-frame clones and omits some. The data show about 180,000 clones, just over 90% seen once. Sequences were derived from peripheral blood, sampled on day 0 of AZD1222 vaccination. These receptors were obtained from an adult in good health. The conserved cysteine and the conserved F or W are not part of the CDR3 here.

V gene,J gene,CDR3 protein
TRBV6-5,TRBJ2-3,ASTQDILADTQY
TRBV25-1,TRBJ1-2,ASSEGTGEDGYT
TRBV10-1,TRBJ1-1,ASSGKAGGLNTEAF
TRBV19,TRBJ2-1,ASSIRTSGGNEQF
TRBV9,TRBJ2-7,ASSRSSYEQY
TRBV20-1,TRBJ2-5,SAARLETQY
TRBV19,TRBJ1-2,ASSILRGTTYNYGYT
TRBV11-2,TRBJ1-3,ASSFSFSGNTIY
TRBV27,TRBJ1-6,ASSRYPSGELSPLH
TRBV19,TRBJ1-1,ASSIGGFEAF
TRBV2,TRBJ2-7,ASDPGSGEQY
TRBV29-1,TRBJ1-1,SVTGRGVYYTEAF
TRBV3-1/TRBV3-2,TRBJ2-2,ASSVFLAGGRSGELF
TRBV9,TRBJ1-3,ASSVGVGSGNTIY
TRBV30,TRBJ1-3,AWSVGGISGNTIY
TRBV7-9,TRBJ2-1,ASRQLAGGYNEQF
TRBV5-4,TRBJ1-2,ASSFGGDRGYT
TRBV11-2,TRBJ2-7,ASSLVRTGGKEQY
TRBV2,TRBJ1-2,ASSSTGSYT
TRBV30,TRBJ1-3,AWGTDGNTIY
TRBV21-1,TRBJ2-2,ASSLMGEMAGELF
TRBV6-1,TRBJ1-2,ASSEAGYGYT
TRBV10-3,TRBJ2-1,AISEKTGGSYNEQF
TRBV3-1/TRBV3-2,TRBJ1-2,ASSHRQGGDGYT
TRBV9,TRBJ1-1,ASTTGRDGGEAF
TRBV6-5,TRBJ1-1,ASSYAGRGTEAF
TRBV5-8,TRBJ1-2,ASSFRGVRSYT
TRBV12-5,TRBJ1-1,ASGRDRGQAF
TRBV29-1,TRBJ1-1,SVADSLNTEAF
TRBV4-1,TRBJ2-2,ASSQVEAGDSNTGELF
TRBV2,TRBJ1-6,ASTRTGVNSPLH
TRBV14,TRBJ2-7,ASSQDGAGGLREQY
TRBV30,TRBJ2-3,AWSTGGADTQY
TRBV6-1,TRBJ2-7,ASSEVILGNEQY
TRBV19,TRBJ1-5,ASSIDNQPQH
TRBV27,TRBJ1-2,ASRTGNNYGYT
TRBV12-2,TRBJ1-1,ANLTGQGEVWTEAF
TRBV3-1/TRBV3-2,TRBJ2-1,ASSQEYSPYNEQF
TRBV6-5,TRBJ1-1,ASSYFTGGAKTEAF
TRBV9,TRBJ1-2,ASSVASGYT
TRBV5-8,TRBJ2-1,ASSFGLAGNEQF
TRBV18,TRBJ1-5,ASSPLREGGNQPQH
TRBV10-2,TRBJ2-7,ASSSSRPYEQY
TRBV5-1,TRBJ2-6,ASSQGQQTTGANVLT
TRBV15,TRBJ2-7,ATTTGTGNYEQY